A selection of T cell receptor beta chains follows, all from one sample in a study of CD8 T cells in ankylosing spondylitis. TCRdb re-called the 5' RACE reads with MiXCR, one entry per CDR3 protein. Of about 280,000 distinct CDR3 sequences in the sample, around 20% were seen once. Sequencing was performed on blood, either unsorted or a sorted T cell fraction (not recorded which). The receptors were gathered from a male donor with ankylosing spondylitis or in good health (not recorded which). The CDR3 runs from the conserved cysteine through the conserved F or W. The D gene is left open where the match is weak. Rows give clone size only sometimes, using once, few, many, or a class for an expanded clone.

D	size	V	J	CDR3	DNA
TRBD2	few	TRBV3-1	TRBJ2-3	CASSPHFGGESTDTQYF	TGTGCCAGCAGCCCCCATTTTGGGGGGGAGAGCACAGATACGCAGTATTTT
NA	NA	TRBV5-1	TRBJ1-6	CASSPHRATRLHF	TGCGCCAGCAGCCCGCACAGGGCTACTCGACTCCACTTT
TRBD1	NA	TRBV29-1	TRBJ2-5	CSGGQEKETQYF	TGCAGCGGAGGACAGGAGAAAGAGACCCAGTACTTC
NA	NA	TRBV6-1	TRBJ1-4	CASTYGTANEKLFF	TGTGCCAGCACCTACGGGACGGCTAATGAAAAACTGTTTTTT
NA	NA	TRBV20-1	TRBJ2-5	CSARSAGMETQYF	TGCAGTGCTAGATCCGCGGGGATGGAGACCCAGTACTTC
NA	NA	TRBV12-3/TRBV12-4	TRBJ1-4	CASSLGGAGKLFF	TGTGCCAGCAGTTTGGGAGGGGCCGGGAAACTGTTTTTT
NA	NA	TRBV28	TRBJ2-2	CASSLFLGQGAGELFF	TGTGCCAGCAGTTTATTTTTGGGGCAAGGGGCCGGGGAGCTGTTTTTT
NA	few	TRBV25-1	TRBJ2-5	CASSVTSGPQETQYF	TGTGCCAGCAGTGTAACGTCTGGGCCCCAAGAGACCCAGTACTTC
NA	NA	TRBV19	TRBJ2-1	CASSIGPASEQFF	TGTGCCAGTAGTATCGGGCCGGCGAGTGAGCAGTTCTTC
NA	few	TRBV12-3/TRBV12-4	TRBJ1-6	CASSLVGANNSPLHF	TGTGCCAGCAGTTTAGTCGGGGCAAATAATTCACCCCTCCACTTT
TRBD2	many	TRBV7-3	TRBJ2-2	CASSLTPTSANTGELFF	TGTGCCAGCAGCTTAACCCCTACTAGCGCGAACACCGGGGAGCTGTTTTTT
TRBD2	NA	TRBV5-1	TRBJ2-3	CASSPIPGLAGSTDTQYF	TGCGCCAGCAGCCCGATACCGGGACTAGCGGGGAGCACAGATACGCAGTATTTT
TRBD1	NA	TRBV6-5	TRBJ2-2	CASSYRLGRQGSTGELFF	TGTGCCAGCAGTTACCGACTCGGCAGACAGGGGTCCACCGGGGAGCTGTTTTTT
TRBD1	few	TRBV12-3/TRBV12-4	TRBJ2-1	CASSLGTGDEQFF	TGTGCCAGCAGTTTAGGGACAGGCGATGAGCAGTTCTTC
TRBD1	once	TRBV15	TRBJ2-5	CATSRDLLTGGETQYF	TGTGCCACCAGCAGAGATCTCCTAACAGGGGGAGAGACCCAGTACTTC
TRBD1	NA	TRBV5-1	TRBJ2-3	CASSPGTADTDTQYF	TGCGCCAGCAGCCCCGGGACAGCCGACACAGATACGCAGTATTTT
NA	few	TRBV20-1	TRBJ2-2	CSAKTSETAWVTGELFF	TGCAGTGCTAAAACCTCAGAGACGGCCTGGGTCACCGGGGAGCTGTTTTTT
TRBD1	few	TRBV20-1	TRBJ2-4	CSAPPQGARAKNIQYF	TGCAGTGCCCCCCCCCAGGGGGCGAGGGCCAAAAACATTCAGTACTTC
TRBD1	NA	TRBV18	TRBJ2-3	CASSLRDSGTDTQYF	TGTGCCAGCTCACTCCGGGACAGCGGCACAGATACGCAGTATTTT
NA	few	TRBV7-2	TRBJ2-1	CASSRSGLNSYNEQFF	TGTGCCAGCAGCCGATCGGGACTCAACTCCTACAATGAGCAGTTCTTC
TRBD2	few	TRBV7-8	TRBJ2-1	CATKERETTNEQFF	TGTGCCACTAAAGAGCGGGAGACAACGAATGAGCAGTTCTTC
NA	NA	TRBV9	TRBJ2-5	CASAPSRGETQYF	TGTGCCAGCGCCCCATCACGAGGGGAGACCCAGTACTTC
TRBD1	NA	TRBV5-1	TRBJ1-2	CASSLGVTGRGGDYTF	TGCGCCAGCAGCCTAGGCGTGACAGGGAGAGGTGGAGACTACACCTTC
NA	many	TRBV29-1	TRBJ2-1	CSVVSHSYNEQFF	TGCAGCGTTGTGTCTCACTCCTACAATGAGCAGTTCTTC
NA	NA	TRBV24-1	TRBJ2-5	CATSDPRGPNEETQYF	TGTGCCACCAGTGACCCCAGGGGCCCAAACGAAGAGACCCAGTACTTC
NA	many	TRBV12-3/TRBV12-4	TRBJ1-5	CASSLDSPFRSNQPQHF	TGTGCCAGCAGCTTGGACAGTCCCTTTAGGAGCAATCAGCCCCAGCATTTT
NA	NA	TRBV12-3/TRBV12-4	TRBJ1-5	CASSLNRMGQPQHF	TGTGCCAGCAGTTTAAACAGGATGGGTCAGCCCCAGCATTTT
NA	many	TRBV5-1	TRBJ2-1	CASSLVLPRVGQYNEQFF	TGCGCCAGCAGCTTGGTGCTCCCACGGGTAGGACAATACAATGAGCAGTTCTTC
NA	few	TRBV6-5	TRBJ1-2	CASSYAPGHGYTF	TGTGCCAGCAGTTACGCCCCAGGGCATGGCTACACCTTC
TRBD1	few	TRBV5-1	TRBJ2-5	CASGDSQPQETQYF	TGCGCCAGCGGGGACAGCCAACCCCAAGAGACCCAGTACTTC
NA	few	TRBV5-1	TRBJ1-2	CASSLDGEGYTF	TGCGCCAGCAGCTTGGACGGGGAGGGCTACACCTTC
TRBD1	NA	TRBV3-1	TRBJ1-1	CASSPGQGGKTEAFF	TGTGCCAGCAGCCCGGGACAGGGGGGAAAGACTGAAGCTTTCTTT
TRBD1	NA	TRBV29-1	TRBJ2-3	CSAGTGTDTQYF	TGCAGCGCCGGGACAGGGACAGATACGCAGTATTTT
NA	few	TRBV28	TRBJ2-3	CASSESMKDTQYF	TGTGCCAGCAGTGAATCCATGAAAGATACGCAGTATTTT
NA	few	TRBV7-3	TRBJ2-2	CASSRAGGATGELFF	TGTGCCAGCAGTCGGGCAGGCGGAGCCACCGGGGAGCTGTTTTTT
TRBD1	NA	TRBV12-3/TRBV12-4	TRBJ1-6	CASSFSGTGPNSPLHF	TGTGCCAGCAGTTTTTCCGGGACAGGTCCTAATTCACCCCTCCACTTT
TRBD1	few	TRBV12-3/TRBV12-4	TRBJ1-2	CASSLWDRSDYGYTF	TGTGCCAGCAGTCTGTGGGACAGATCTGACTATGGCTACACCTTC
NA	few	TRBV5-1	TRBJ1-2	CASSVQVGGEYGYTF	TGCGCCAGCAGCGTCCAGGTGGGGGGCGAATATGGCTACACCTTC
TRBD1	NA	TRBV6-2/TRBV6-3	TRBJ2-5	CASSLGQVETQYF	TGTGCCAGCAGTCTTGGACAGGTCGAGACCCAGTACTTC